This TCR beta chain was identified in a study of blood T cell repertoires in COVID-19. V lost 7 bases, J lost 4 bases, and 9 bases stayed unmatched. Germline V gene data show CDR1 as WNHNN and CDR2 as SYGVQD (reference sequence). The CDR3 extends over 14 amino acids. The authors' processing: From reference gene primer amplification, estimates of nucleated cell counts were derived. Using immunoSEQ multiplex PCR, the repertoire was profiled, and TCRdb retains in-frame clones only, with some absent. V and J calls and clone size follow that table, whereas D and trimming were derived from the DNA. This repertoire shows 150,000 to 200,000 clones, roughly 85% found once; its top ten account for 4.4%.

The V and J genes are TRBV10-1 and TRBJ1-2; 7 nucleotides align to TRBD1. The clonotype comes from a woman in her forties or fifties who had recovered from COVID-19. Source material: PBMCs or T cells enriched from blood (not recorded which). The CDR3 DNA follows: TGCGCCAGCACCGGGACAGAGGATAGCTATGGCTACACCTTC. It translates to CASTGTEDSYGYTF.